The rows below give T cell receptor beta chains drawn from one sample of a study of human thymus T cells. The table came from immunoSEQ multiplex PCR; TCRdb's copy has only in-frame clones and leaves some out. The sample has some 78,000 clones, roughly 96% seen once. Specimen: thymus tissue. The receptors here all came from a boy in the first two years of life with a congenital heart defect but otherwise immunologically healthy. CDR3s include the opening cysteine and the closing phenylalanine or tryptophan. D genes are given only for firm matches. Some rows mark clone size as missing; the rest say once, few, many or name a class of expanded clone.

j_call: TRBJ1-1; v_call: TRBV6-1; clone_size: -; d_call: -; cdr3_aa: CASSEAPPQGRVEAFF; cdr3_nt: TGTGCCAGCAGTGAAGCACCTCCCCAGGGGCGGGTTGAAGCTTTCTTT
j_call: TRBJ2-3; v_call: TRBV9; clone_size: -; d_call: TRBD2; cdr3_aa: CASSVRLGLAGGNTDTQYF; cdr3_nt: TGTGCCAGCAGCGTTCGTCTGGGACTAGCGGGAGGGAACACAGATACGCAGTATTTT
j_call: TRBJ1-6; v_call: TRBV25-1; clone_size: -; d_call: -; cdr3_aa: CASSEYPWAKGRSSPLHF; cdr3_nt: TGTGCCAGCAGTGAATACCCTTGGGCCAAGGGCCGGAGTTCACCCCTCCACTTT
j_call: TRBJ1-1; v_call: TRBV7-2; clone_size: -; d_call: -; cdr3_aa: CASSLGPMNTEAFF; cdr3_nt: TGTGCCAGCAGCTTAGGACCGATGAACACTGAAGCTTTCTTT
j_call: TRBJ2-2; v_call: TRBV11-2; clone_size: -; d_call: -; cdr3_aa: CASSSKTGELFF; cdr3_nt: TGTGCCAGCAGCTCTAAAACCGGGGAGCTGTTTTTT
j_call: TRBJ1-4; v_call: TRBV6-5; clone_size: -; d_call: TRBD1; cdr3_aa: CASSYRQGPGEKLFF; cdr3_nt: TGTGCCAGCAGTTACCGACAGGGTCCTGGTGAAAAACTGTTTTTT
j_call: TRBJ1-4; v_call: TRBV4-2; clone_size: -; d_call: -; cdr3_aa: CASSQDSGTSKEKLFF; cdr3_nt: TGTGCCAGCAGCCAAGATTCGGGCACCTCCAAAGAAAAACTGTTTTTT
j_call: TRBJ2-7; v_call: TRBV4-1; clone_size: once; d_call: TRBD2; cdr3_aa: CASSQESAGVGYEQYF; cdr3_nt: TGCGCCAGCAGCCAAGAGTCCGCGGGAGTGGGCTACGAGCAGTACTTC
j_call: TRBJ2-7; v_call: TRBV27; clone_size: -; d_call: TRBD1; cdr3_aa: CASSFWDREGYEQYF; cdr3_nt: TGTGCCAGCAGTTTCTGGGACAGGGAAGGATACGAGCAGTACTTC
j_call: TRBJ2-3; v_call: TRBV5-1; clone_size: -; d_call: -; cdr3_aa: CASSLVRGSYTDTQYF; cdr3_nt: TGCGCCAGCAGCTTGGTCAGGGGAAGTTATACAGATACGCAGTATTTT
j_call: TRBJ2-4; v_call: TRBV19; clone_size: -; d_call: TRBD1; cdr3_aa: CASSTGTGGLYLAKNIQYF; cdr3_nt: TGTGCCAGTAGTACGGGGACAGGGGGTTTATACCTAGCCAAAAACATTCAGTACTTC
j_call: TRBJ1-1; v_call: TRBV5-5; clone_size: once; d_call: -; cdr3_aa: CASSLYGGSAAEAFF; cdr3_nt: TGTGCCAGCAGCTTGTACGGGGGGTCAGCCGCTGAAGCTTTCTTT
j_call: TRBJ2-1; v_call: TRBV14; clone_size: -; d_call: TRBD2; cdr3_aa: CASSLRGSTYNEQFF; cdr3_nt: TGTGCCAGCAGCCTTCGCGGGAGTACATACAATGAGCAGTTCTTC
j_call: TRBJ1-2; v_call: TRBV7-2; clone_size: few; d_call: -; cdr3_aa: CASSPIGEKGGYTF; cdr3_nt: TGTGCCAGCAGCCCCATAGGGGAGAAAGGTGGCTACACCTTC
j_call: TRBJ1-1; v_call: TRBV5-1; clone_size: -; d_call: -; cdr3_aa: CASSLILRCPGCRAFF; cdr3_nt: TGCGCCAGCAGCTTGATTTTGCGGTGCCCCGGGTGTAGAGCTTTCTTT
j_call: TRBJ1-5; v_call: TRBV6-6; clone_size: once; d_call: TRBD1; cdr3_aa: CASSPGQGVDQPQHF; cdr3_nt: TGTGCCAGCAGTCCTGGACAGGGCGTGGATCAGCCCCAGCATTTT
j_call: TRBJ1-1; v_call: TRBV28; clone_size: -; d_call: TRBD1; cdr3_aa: CASSLFQGANEAFF; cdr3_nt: TGTGCCAGCAGTTTGTTCCAGGGGGCCAATGAAGCTTTCTTT
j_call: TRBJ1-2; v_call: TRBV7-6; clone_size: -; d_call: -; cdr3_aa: CASSLDRAGNGYTF; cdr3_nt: TGTGCCAGCAGCTTAGACAGGGCGGGTAATGGCTACACCTTC
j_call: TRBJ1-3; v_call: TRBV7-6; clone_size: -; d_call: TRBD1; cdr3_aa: CASSLGTGDLSSGNTIYF; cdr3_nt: TGTGCCAGCAGCTTAGGGACAGGAGATCTAAGCTCTGGAAACACCATATATTTT
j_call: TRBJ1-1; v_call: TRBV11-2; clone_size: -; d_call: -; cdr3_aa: CASSLRITGRENTEAFF; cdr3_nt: TGTGCCAGCAGCCTCCGAATTACAGGGCGGGAGAACACTGAAGCTTTCTTT
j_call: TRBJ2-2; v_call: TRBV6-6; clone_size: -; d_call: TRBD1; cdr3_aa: CASSFSSQGYTGELFF; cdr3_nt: TGTGCCAGCAGTTTTTCCTCACAGGGGTACACCGGGGAGCTGTTTTTT
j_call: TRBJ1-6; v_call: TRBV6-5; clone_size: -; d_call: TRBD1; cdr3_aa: CASSSGQDSPLHF; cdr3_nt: TGTGCCAGCAGCTCCGGACAGGATTCACCCCTCCACTTT
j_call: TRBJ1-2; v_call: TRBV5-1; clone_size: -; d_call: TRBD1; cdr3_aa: CASSSGTGVNYGYTF; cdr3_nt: TGCGCCAGCAGCTCCGGGACAGGGGTTAACTATGGCTACACCTTC
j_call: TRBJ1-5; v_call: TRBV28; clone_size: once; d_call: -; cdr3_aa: CASSLVGVGNQPQHF; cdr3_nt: TGTGCCAGCAGCCTGGTGGGGGTGGGCAATCAGCCCCAGCATTTT
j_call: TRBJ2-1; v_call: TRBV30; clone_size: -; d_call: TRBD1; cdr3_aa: CAWSVLRGYNEQFF; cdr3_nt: TGTGCCTGGAGTGTACTCAGGGGGTACAATGAGCAGTTCTTC
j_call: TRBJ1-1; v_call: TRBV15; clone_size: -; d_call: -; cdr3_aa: CATSRERRAAFF; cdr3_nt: TGTGCCACCAGCAGAGAAAGGAGAGCAGCTTTCTTT
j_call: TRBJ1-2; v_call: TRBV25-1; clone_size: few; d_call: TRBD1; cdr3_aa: CASSELSEGAKVGYTF; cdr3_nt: TGTGCCAGCAGTGAATTATCGGAGGGGGCCAAGGTTGGCTACACCTTC
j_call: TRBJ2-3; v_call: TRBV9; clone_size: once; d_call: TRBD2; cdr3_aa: CASSGPGTRNTDTQYF; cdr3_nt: TGTGCCAGCAGCGGACCCGGGACTAGAAACACAGATACGCAGTATTTT
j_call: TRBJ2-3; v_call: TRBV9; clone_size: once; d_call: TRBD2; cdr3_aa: CASSPRGTSGGAGRPDTQYF; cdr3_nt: TGTGCCAGCAGCCCGAGAGGGACTAGCGGGGGGGCTGGAAGACCAGATACGCAGTATTTT
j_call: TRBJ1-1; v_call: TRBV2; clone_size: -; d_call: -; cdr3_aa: CASSGQVTPLNTEAFF; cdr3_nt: TGTGCCAGCAGTGGGCAAGTCACCCCTTTGAACACTGAAGCTTTCTTT
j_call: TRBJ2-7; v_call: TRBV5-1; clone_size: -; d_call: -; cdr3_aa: CASSFPLDAPEGYEQYF; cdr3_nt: TGCGCCAGCAGCTTCCCGCTAGACGCACCCGAGGGCTACGAGCAGTACTTC
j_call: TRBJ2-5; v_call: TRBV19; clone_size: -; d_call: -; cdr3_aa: CASSITSRETQYF; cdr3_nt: TGTGCCAGTAGTATAACCAGCAGGGAGACCCAGTACTTC
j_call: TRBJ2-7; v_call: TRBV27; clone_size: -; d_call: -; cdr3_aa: CASSPGLSSYEQYF; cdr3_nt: TGTGCCAGCAGTCCGGGGCTTAGCTCCTACGAGCAGTACTTC
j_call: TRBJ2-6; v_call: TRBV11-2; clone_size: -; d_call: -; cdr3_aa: CASSLDAGRSGANVLTF; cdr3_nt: TGTGCCAGCAGCTTAGACGCAGGCCGCTCTGGGGCCAACGTCCTGACTTTC
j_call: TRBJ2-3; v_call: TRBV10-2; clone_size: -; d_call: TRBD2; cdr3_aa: CASSESTSGDSSTDTQYF; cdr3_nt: TGCGCCAGCAGTGAGTCGACTAGCGGCGATAGTAGCACAGATACGCAGTATTTT
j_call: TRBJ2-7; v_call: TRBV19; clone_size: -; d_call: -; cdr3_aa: CASSLLYGGRAPYEQYF; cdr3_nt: TGTGCCAGTAGTCTCCTTTACGGGGGCCGAGCCCCCTACGAGCAGTACTTC
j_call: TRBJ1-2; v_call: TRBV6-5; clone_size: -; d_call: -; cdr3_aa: CASSEGTSRYGYTF; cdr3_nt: TGTGCCAGCAGTGAGGGGACGTCGAGGTATGGCTACACCTTC
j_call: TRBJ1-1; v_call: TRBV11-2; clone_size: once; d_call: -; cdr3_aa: CASSAEGAGRNNTEAFF; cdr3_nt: TGTGCCAGCAGCGCTGAAGGGGCAGGCCGAAATAACACTGAAGCTTTCTTT
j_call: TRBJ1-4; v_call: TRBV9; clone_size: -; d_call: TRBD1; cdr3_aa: CASSVDRGKEKLFF; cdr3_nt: TGTGCCAGCAGCGTAGACAGGGGCAAGGAAAAACTGTTTTTT
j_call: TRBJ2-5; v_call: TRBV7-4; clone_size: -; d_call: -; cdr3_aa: CASKVSGFSYF; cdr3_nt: TGTGCCAGCAAGGTCTCTGGCTTCTCGTACTTC
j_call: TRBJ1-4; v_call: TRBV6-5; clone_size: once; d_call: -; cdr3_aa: CASSYSLGQPSLF; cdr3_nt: TGTGCCAGCAGTTACTCTCTCGGACAGCCCTCCCTATTT
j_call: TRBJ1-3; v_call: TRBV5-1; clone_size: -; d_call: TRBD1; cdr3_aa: CASSKSGTGSIGGNTIYF; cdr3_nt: TGCGCCAGCAGCAAAAGCGGGACAGGGTCCATTGGTGGGAACACCATATATTTT
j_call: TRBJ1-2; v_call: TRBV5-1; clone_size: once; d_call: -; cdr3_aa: CASSQEGGSYGYTF; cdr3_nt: TGCGCCAGCAGCCAGGAGGGGGGCTCCTATGGCTACACCTTC
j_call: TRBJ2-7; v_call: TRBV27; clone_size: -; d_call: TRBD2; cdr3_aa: CASSCGLARPSEQYF; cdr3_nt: TGTGCCAGCAGTTGCGGACTAGCCCGGCCCTCCGAGCAGTACTTC
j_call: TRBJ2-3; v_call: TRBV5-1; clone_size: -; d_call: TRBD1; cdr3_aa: CASSLQGDSTDTQYF; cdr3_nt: TGCGCCAGCAGCTTGCAGGGGGATAGCACAGATACGCAGTATTTT
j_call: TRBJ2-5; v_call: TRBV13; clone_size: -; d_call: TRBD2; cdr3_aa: CASSLGLLASGNETQYF; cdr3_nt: TGTGCCAGCAGCTTAGGCCTCCTAGCGAGCGGGAATGAGACCCAGTACTTC